This paragraph reports one TCR beta chain. Its matching antigen is unknown. An amount of 3500 ng of total RNA was used for each TCR library. Through template switching, UMIs that included a 6-nucleotide sample barcode were added. TCRdb re-called the 5' RACE reads and shows each CDR3 protein once, DNA omitted. The sample totals about 380,000 distinct CDR3 sequences. This specimen belongs to a study of monozygotic twins with inflammatory bowel disease. Study-level points and caveats: Using the inverse Simpson index, IBD patients had lower TCRbeta diversity than healthy co-twins.

The sequenced sample was blood. This clonotype was sampled from a human donor with ulcerative colitis or Crohn's disease, or a healthy co-twin of an affected twin (not recorded which).

This CDR3 is CASSFRTDRPTFEQYF. The chain combines TRBV6-5 with TRBJ2-7; TCRdb calls TRBD1, which cannot be checked without DNA. The CDR3 has 16 residues. The germline V gene has CDR1 MNHEY and CDR2 SVGAGI.